A selection of T cell receptor beta chains follows, all from one sample in a study of breast tumors, draining lymph nodes, adjacent tissues. Each CDR3 protein gets one entry after TCRdb re-called the multiplex PCR reads with MiXCR. The sample includes under 110,000 distinct CDR3 sequences, less than 40% of them seen just once. Sequencing was carried out using axillary lymph node tissue. These receptor sequences come from a female donor with breast cancer. Some clones in this sample may be carry-over from other donors' samples. The CDR3 runs from the conserved cysteine through the conserved F or W. The order of the fields is V gene, J gene, clone size, D gene, CDR3 protein, CDR3 DNA. A D gene is named only where the DNA matches it firmly. Size is omitted from some rows. Given values are once, few, many or a class for expanded clones.

>TRBV10-3|TRBJ2-7|many|.
CAISESGYEQYF
TGTGCCATCAGTGAGTCTGGCTACGAGCAGTACTTC
>TRBV10-3|TRBJ2-5|many|TRBD1
CAISERTGEETQYF
TGTGCCATCAGTGAAAGGACAGGGGAAGAGACCCAGTACTTC
>TRBV10-3|TRBJ2-7|many|TRBD1
CAISEGQGVHEQYF
TGTGCCATCAGTGAGGGACAGGGGGTGCACGAGCAGTACTTC
>TRBV7-9|TRBJ2-1|many|.
CASSLTQMITGSRGNEQFF
TGTGCCAGCAGCTTAACTCAGATGATAACCGGGAGTAGAGGGAATGAGCAGTTCTTC
>TRBV20-1|TRBJ2-1|many|.
CSAPSSASSSYNEQFF
TGCAGTGCACCATCTAGCGCGTCGAGCTCCTACAATGAGCAGTTCTTC
>TRBV5-1|TRBJ2-1|many|.
CASSLTGINEQFF
TGCGCCAGCAGCTTGACAGGGATTAATGAGCAGTTCTTC
>TRBV5-6|TRBJ2-1|many|TRBD2
CASSKWTSGRYYNEQFF
TGTGCCAGCAGCAAATGGACTAGCGGGAGGTACTACAATGAGCAGTTCTTC
>TRBV20-1|TRBJ1-2|.|TRBD1
CSAMTGDGYTF
TGCAGTGCTATGACAGGGGATGGCTACACCTTC
>TRBV24-1|TRBJ1-6|medium-sized|.
CATSAGPNSPLHF
TGTGCCACCAGTGCGGGGCCTAATTCACCCCTCCACTTT
>TRBV9|TRBJ2-7|many|.
CASSVLDSPYEQYF
TGTGCCAGCAGCGTATTAGACAGTCCCTACGAGCAGTACTTC
>TRBV20-1|TRBJ2-1|.|TRBD1
CSANNRGVYNEQFF
TGCAGTGCTAATAACAGGGGAGTATACAATGAGCAGTTCTTC
>TRBV6-1|TRBJ2-3|many|.
CASSPRQGTDTQYF
TGTGCCAGCAGTCCCCGACAGGGCACAGATACGCAGTATTTT
>TRBV18|TRBJ2-5|.|TRBD1
CASSPPGRGQETQYF
TGTGCCAGCTCACCACCGGGCAGGGGGCAAGAGACCCAGTACTTC
>TRBV7-9|TRBJ2-7|many|TRBD1
CAPGGPPCHEQYF
TGTGCCCCAGGGGGCCCCCCCTGCCACGAGCAGTACTTC
>TRBV3-1|TRBJ2-1|many|TRBD2
CASSHGGGRYNEQFF
TGTGCCAGCAGCCACGGCGGGGGGCGCTACAATGAGCAGTTCTTC
>TRBV14|TRBJ1-4|once|.
CASSPGVGEKLFF
TGTGCCAGCAGCCCGGGGGTAGGCGAAAAACTGTTTTTT
>TRBV29-1|TRBJ2-3|once|.
CSAPEKGLKYF
TGCAGCGCCCCCGAAAAGGGGCTAAAATATTTT